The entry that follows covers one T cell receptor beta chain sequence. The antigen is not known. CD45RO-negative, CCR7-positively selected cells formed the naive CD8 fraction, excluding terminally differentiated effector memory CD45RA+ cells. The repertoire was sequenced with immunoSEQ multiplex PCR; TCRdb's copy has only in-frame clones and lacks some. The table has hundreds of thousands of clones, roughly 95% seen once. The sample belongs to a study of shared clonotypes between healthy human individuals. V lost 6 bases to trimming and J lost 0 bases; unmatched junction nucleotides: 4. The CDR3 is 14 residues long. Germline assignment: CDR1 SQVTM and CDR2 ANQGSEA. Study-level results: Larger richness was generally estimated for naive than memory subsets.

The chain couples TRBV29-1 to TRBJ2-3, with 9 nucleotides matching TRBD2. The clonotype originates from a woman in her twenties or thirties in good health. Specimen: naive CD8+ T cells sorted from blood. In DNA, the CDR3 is TGCAGCGTGGCACTAGCGGGTAGCACAGATACGCAGTATTTT. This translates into CSVALAGSTDTQYF.